This TCR beta chain is from a study of blood T cell repertoires in COVID-19. Study-wide context: In each case, the material was cDNA or gDNA derived from T cells, B-cell-depleted T cells, or PBMCs.

CDR1 is SGHTA, CDR2 FQGTGA, per germline. The CDR3 has 13 residues. Trimming cost V 2 bases and J 5 bases, with 7 bases left between them. Profiling relied on immunoSEQ multiplex PCR, and the TCRdb table lists in-frame clones only, not all of them. The sample yields 350,000 or so clones, about nine tenths seen once. The receptor comes from a woman aged 25-40 years who had been exposed to COVID-19. Sequenced input: PBMCs or T cells enriched from blood (not recorded which). V gene TRBV7-3 combines with J gene TRBJ2-1; D remains unclear. The CDR3 nucleotides read TGTGCCAGCAGCTTAGGGCCAAACAATGAGCAGTTCTTC. Translation gives CASSLGPNNEQFF. Drawing the rest from reference TRBV7-3 and TRBJ2-1, the complete variable domain is GAGVSQTPSNKVTEKGKYVELRCDPISGHTALYWYRQSLGQGPEFLIYFQGTGAADDSGLPNDRFFAVRPEGSVSTLKIQRTERGDSAVYLCASSLGPNNEQFFGPGTRLTVL.